The T cell receptor (beta chain) described here comes from a study of OX40 agonist ivuxolimab in advanced cancers. Notes on the study in general: In the 0.1-3.0 mg/kg groups, partial responders showed among the lowest expansion.

On this clone: Its antigen is undetermined.

The repertoire was sequenced with immunoSEQ multiplex PCR; TCRdb's copy has only in-frame clones and lacks some. The sample yields about 61,000 clones, approximately 82% seen once. The sequence came from an adult with an advanced solid tumor such as melanoma, head and neck, liver or kidney cancer. Sequences were derived from CD4+ or CD8+ T cells sorted from blood, sampled in a trial of the OX40 agonist ivuxolimab.

CDR3 sequence reads: CASLEVNSNQPQHF. The CDR3 DNA follows: TGTGCCAGCCTGGAAGTTAATAGCAATCAGCCCCAGCATTTT. The chain couples TRBV28 to TRBJ1-5; D unclear. The CDR3 has 14 residues. Germline-derived CDR1 and CDR2 are MDHEN and SYDVKM. The V gene lost 8 bases and the J gene lost 0 bases, with 11 bases spanning the gap.